The 32 T cell receptor beta chains listed next were all sequenced from one sample in a study of T-cell memory formation after mild COVID-19. In TCRdb, the 5' RACE reads were re-called with MiXCR into one record per CDR3 protein. The sample carries 25,000 to 35,000 distinct CDR3 sequences, around 6.8% recorded once. Input material: PBMCs or a T cell subset sorted from them (not recorded which). The receptors shown here come from an adult woman who had mild COVID-19 (a few samples of this study predate the infection). Cell type and time point are not known.

This clonotype was counted at least ten times. The chain joins TRBV5-4 to TRBJ1-1; TRBD1 is a possible D gene (6 bases). CDR3 length: 14 residues. Germline CDR1 SGHNT, CDR2 YYREEE (reference sequence). V was trimmed by 6 bases and J by 5 bases, leaving 17 bases between them. CDR3 in amino acids: CASMSLQGETEAFF. As DNA, the CDR3 is TGTGCCAGCATGTCCCTACAGGGTGAGACTGAAGCTTTCTTT.

This clonotype was counted many times. The chain has TRBV4-1 and TRBJ2-3; 9 bases match TRBD1. The trim removed 4 bases at V and 1 base at J, leaving 12 bases unmatched. From germline, CDR1 is MGHRA and CDR2 YSYEKL. This CDR3 has 18 amino acids. CDR3 in amino acids: CASSPWGLRDRGTDTQYF. CDR3 in DNA: TGCGCCAGCAGCCCATGGGGCCTCCGGGACAGGGGCACAGATACGCAGTATTTT.

This clonotype counts as medium-sized. This CDR3 is CASSSKRGGRETQYF. The CDR3 DNA is TGCGCCAGCAGCTCAAAGCGGGGGGGCCGAGAGACCCAGTACTTC. V usage is TRBV5-1 and J usage is TRBJ2-5, with 10 bases that match TRBD2. The ends lost 3 bases at V and 4 bases at J; junction bases unmatched: 6. Germline CDR1 and CDR2: SGHRS and YFSETQ. The CDR3 is 15 amino acids.

This clonotype was observed at least ten times. The chain links TRBV7-2 to TRBJ2-7; TRBD2 matches at 7 bases. Germline CDR1 reads SGHTA; CDR2 reads FQGNSA. Trimming cost V 4 bases and J 2 bases; bases outside gene matches: 14. The CDR3 length is 17 residues. The CDR3 DNA sequence: TGTGCCAGCAGCTCGGGTAGGCTGCCTAGCGGAACCTACGAGCAGTACTTC. This translates into CASSSGRLPSGTYEQYF.

This clonotype has ten or more counts. This chain connects TRBV7-9 to TRBJ1-6, with D unresolved. CDR3 size: 16 residues. The germline V gene has CDR1 SEHNR and CDR2 FQNEAQ (reference sequence). V was clipped by 5 bases and J by 9 bases, with 20 bases between them. CDR3 amino acids: CASSPIGFLVGSPLHF. In DNA, the CDR3 is TGTGCCAGCAGCCCAATTGGTTTTTTGGTCGGTTCACCCCTCCACTTT.

This clonotype was seen a few times. This chain links TRBV12-2 with TRBJ2-2; the table's D call, TRBD1, was not checked against the DNA. TRBV12-2 represents a pseudogene. The CDR3 has 19 amino acids. The CDR3 DNA reads TGTGCAAGTCGCTTAGGCCGGGCCATGCGGGGCCGCAACACCGGGGAGCTGTTTTTT. It translates to CASRLGRAMRGRNTGELFF.

This clonotype was detected only a few times. The chain recombines TRBV5-4 with TRBJ2-7, with D maybe TRBD1 (7 bases). Germline lookup yields CDR1 SGHNT and CDR2 YYREEE (reference sequence). Trimming shortened V by 0 bases and J by 4 bases, and 17 bases separated the two germline ends. The CDR3 has 16 residues. CDR3 DNA: TGTGCCAGCAGCTTGGTGGGTGGAGGGGGCTCATACGAGCAGTACTTC. Translating gives CASSLVGGGGSYEQYF.

This clonotype was detected many times. The chain carries TRBV24-1 and TRBJ2-6; possibly TRBD1 for D (7 bases). Germline assignment: CDR1 KGHDR and CDR2 SFDVKD. CDR3 length: 16 residues. V was shortened by 10 bases and J by 0 bases, with 15 bases between the two germline ends. DNA of the CDR3: TGTGCCACGGAGGGACAGTCGAGCTCTGGGGCCAACGTCCTGACTTTC. Protein product: CATEGQSSSGANVLTF.

This clonotype was counted at least ten times. The chain joins TRBV7-3 to TRBJ2-2; 8 bases are a match to TRBD2. This CDR3 is built from 15 residues. Germline CDR1 is SGHTA and CDR2 is FQGTGA. Trimming took 5 bases from V and 3 from J; bases not matched to a gene: 5. The CDR3 sequence is CASSPGLGDTGELFF. As DNA, the CDR3 is TGTGCCAGCAGCCCGGGACTAGGAGACACCGGGGAGCTGTTTTTT.

This clonotype showed up many times. V usage is TRBV6-5 and J usage is TRBJ2-7; D is perhaps TRBD2 (5 bases). The ends were cut back, 2 bases at V and 7 bases at J, with 9 bases in the middle. CDR3 size: 12 residues. Germline CDR1 MNHEY, CDR2 SVGAGI. The CDR3 here is CASSYAGVEQYF. CDR3 in DNA: TGTGCCAGCAGTTACGCCGGGGTTGAGCAGTACTTC.

This clonotype was found many times. The V gene is TRBV6-1, the J gene TRBJ2-7; D call uncertain. CDR3 size: 13 residues. V dropped 4 bases and J dropped 4 bases, with 11 bases sitting between them. CDR1 and CDR2 (germline): MNHNS, SASEGT. In DNA form, the CDR3 reads TGTGCCAGCAGTGTCTGGAACAGATACGAGCAGTACTTC. This codes for CASSVWNRYEQYF.

This clonotype has at least ten counts. Here the CDR3 reads CASSLEVSDRLSEQYF. The CDR3 region has the DNA TGTGCCAGCAGTTTAGAGGTGTCGGACCGCCTTTCCGAGCAGTACTTC. This chain uses TRBV12-3 or TRBV12-4 with TRBJ2-7; no reliable D call. Deletions cut 1 base from V and 6 bases from J, with 19 bases between. This CDR3 contains 16 residues.

This clonotype was picked up many times. V is TRBV29-1 and J is TRBJ2-3, with D perhaps matching TRBD2 (5 bases). Trimming shortened V by 7 bases and J by 2 bases, and 13 bases separated the two germline ends. The CDR3 sequence is 13 residues long. In germline, CDR1 is SQVTM, CDR2 ANQGSEA. CDR3 in DNA: TGCAGCGCGGTCCCCGGGGTCACAGATACGCAGTATTTT. Its protein is CSAVPGVTDTQYF.

This clonotype was found a few times. The rearrangement uses TRBV19 and TRBJ1-6; no clear D gene. The CDR3 contains 16 residues. Germline CDR1 reads LNHDA; CDR2 reads SQIVND (reference sequence). V gave up 0 bases and J gave up 6 bases, with 12 bases separating them. Here the CDR3 DNA reads TGTGCCAGTAGTATAGATCCACCTTTTGGTAATTCACCCCTCCACTTT. Translated, it gives CASSIDPPFGNSPLHF.

The rearrangement joins TRBV6-6 to TRBJ2-5; D remains unclear. Germline loops: CDR1 MNHNY, CDR2 SVGAGI (reference sequence). V was trimmed by 6 bases and J by 6 bases, leaving 20 bases between them. CDR3 size: 15 residues. The CDR3 loop is CASSPPEFRMKTQYF. CDR3 in DNA: TGTGCCAGCAGCCCACCTGAGTTCCGAATGAAGACCCAGTACTTC.

This clonotype showed up many times. The chain employs TRBV19 and TRBJ1-1; 10 bases line up with TRBD1. Germline V gene data show CDR1 as LNHDA and CDR2 as SQIVND (reference sequence). The CDR3 spans 16 residues. J lost 1 base, V lost 5 bases, and 7 bases had no gene match. CDR3 protein: CASSPGDRGTNTEAFF. In nucleotides, the CDR3 is TGTGCCAGTAGTCCCGGGGACAGGGGAACGAACACTGAAGCTTTCTTT.

By frequency in the sample, this clonotype is medium-sized. The CDR3 loop reads CASSVSTIGNQPQHF. For the CDR3, the DNA is TGTGCCAGCTCGGTCAGTACAATCGGCAATCAGCCCCAGCATTTT. This chain links TRBV18 with TRBJ1-5; D ambiguous. Trimming cost V 6 bases and J 2 bases, with 14 bases left between them. CDR1 and CDR2 (germline): KGHSH, LQKENI. The CDR3 is made up of 15 amino acids.

The table lists this clonotype with many counts. J is TRBJ1-1 and V is TRBV4-1; 7 bases line up with TRBD1. Looked up from germline, CDR1 is MGHRA and CDR2 is YSYEKL. This CDR3 is built from 15 residues. With V trimmed by 2 bases and J by 11 bases, 14 bases remained unmatched. The CDR3 sequence: CASSQLVTGNLEAFF. The CDR3 bases are TGCGCCAGCAGCCAACTTGTGACAGGGAACCTTGAGGCTTTCTTT.

By proportion, this clonotype is medium-sized. V gene TRBV20-1 combines with J gene TRBJ1-5; D is ambiguous. Trimming pared 1 base from V and 7 bases from J, leaving 14 bases between. CDR1 is DFQATT and CDR2 is SNEGSKA in the germline V gene (reference sequence). The CDR3 is 14 residues long. CDR3 amino acids: CSARGPDLGQPQHF. The CDR3 DNA sequence: TGCAGTGCTAGAGGCCCTGACCTGGGACAGCCCCAGCATTTT.

This clonotype appeared many times. This chain joins TRBV5-1 and TRBJ2-1; a possible D gene is TRBD1 (6 bases). The CDR3 has 17 amino acids. The germline V and J ends were trimmed by 4 bases and 9 bases, with 26 bases remaining between them. Germline V gene sequence: CDR1 SGHRS, CDR2 YFSETQ. The CDR3 protein is CASSRLIQGGGNSEQFF. The CDR3 DNA is TGCGCCAGCAGCCGCCTGATACAGGGCGGAGGTAACAGTGAGCAGTTCTTC.

At least ten counts were recorded for this clonotype. The gene calls are TRBV2 and TRBJ2-2; D is ambiguous. CDR3 length: 11 residues. Per the germline V gene, CDR1 is SNHLY and CDR2 is FYNNEI. The V end lost 1 base, the J end lost 9 bases, and 3 bases lay between the germline ends. The CDR3 nucleotides read TGTGCCAGCAGTGAAGAGAGGGAGCTGTTTTTT. It specifies CASSEERELFF.

This clonotype was counted many times. The V and J genes are TRBV3-1 and TRBJ1-1, with 9 bases identical to TRBD1. Germline CDR1 is LGHDT and CDR2 is YNNKEL (reference sequence). Germline trimming cut 2 bases from V and 1 base from J; bases unmatched to any gene: 8. The CDR3 consists of 17 residues. CDR3 in DNA: TGTGCCAGCAGCCAAAGAGTCGGACAGGGGCCGAACACTGAAGCTTTCTTT. This translates into CASSQRVGQGPNTEAFF.

The table lists this clonotype with many counts. V usage is TRBV21-1 and J usage is TRBJ2-5; TRBD2 is the table's D call and was not checked against the DNA. TRBV21-1 has pseudogene status. CDR3 size: 14 residues. CDR3 sequence reads: CASSKAAGWETQYF. The DNA of the CDR3 is TGTGCCAGCAGCAAAGCAGCGGGTTGGGAGACCCAGTACTTC.

This clonotype was observed at least ten times. The genes are TRBV28 and TRBJ1-4; D is perhaps TRBD1 (5 bases). The V gene lost 6 bases and the J gene lost 0 bases, with 11 bases spanning the gap. In germline, CDR1 is MDHEN, CDR2 SYDVKM. The CDR3 extends over 15 amino acids. The DNA of the CDR3 is TGTGCCAGCAGGGCTGAGGACACAACTAATGAAAAACTGTTTTTT. Translated, it gives CASRAEDTTNEKLFF.

This clonotype was observed many times. The J gene is TRBJ2-7, the V gene TRBV30; 11 nucleotides line up with TRBD1. The junction had 20 bases not matched to a gene; V was cut back by 2 bases and J by 2 bases. The CDR3 is 20 amino acids. Germline V gives CDR1 GTSNPN, CDR2 SVGIG (reference sequence). CDR3 residues: CAWSYFSRDRGTYRTYEQYF. The CDR3 DNA sequence: TGTGCCTGGAGTTACTTCTCTCGGGACAGGGGGACTTACCGGACCTACGAGCAGTACTTC.

This clonotype was seen repeatedly, ten times or more. V gene TRBV5-1 combines with J gene TRBJ2-5; 8 bases are shared with TRBD2. Germline assignment: CDR1 SGHRS and CDR2 YFSETQ. After removal of 3 bases from V and 5 bases from J, the junction contained 6 bases not matched to a gene. There are 14 residues in the CDR3. The CDR3 region has the DNA TGCGCCAGCAGCTCACCTCGGGGGGGTGAGACCCAGTACTTC. Amino acids: CASSSPRGGETQYF. The variable domain in full, completed from reference TRBV5-1 and TRBJ2-5, reads KAGVTQTPRYLIKTRGQQVTLSCSPISGHRSVSWYQQTPGQGLQFLFEYFSETQRNKGNFPGRFSGRQFSNSRSEMNVSTLELGDSALYLCASSSPRGGETQYFGPGTRLLVL.

This clonotype was found many times. The V gene is TRBV7-2, the J gene TRBJ2-7; 8 bases line up with TRBD1. The CDR3 totals 14 residues. V gave up 5 bases and J gave up 0 bases; unmatched junction bases: 3. Germline V gives CDR1 SGHTA, CDR2 FQGNSA. CDR3 residues: CASSPDRVSYEQYF. The DNA for the CDR3 is TGTGCCAGCAGCCCGGACAGGGTCTCCTACGAGCAGTACTTC. The whole variable domain, remainder taken from reference TRBV7-2 and TRBJ2-7, is GAGVSQSPSNKVTEKGKDVELRCDPISGHTALYWYRQSLGQGLEFLIYFQGNSAPDKSGLPSDRFSAERTGGSVSTLTIQRTQQEDSAVYLCASSPDRVSYEQYFGPGTRLTVT.

This clonotype appeared many times. V and J are TRBV7-2 and TRBJ1-3, with no clear D. V was clipped by 0 bases and J by 5 bases, with 8 bases between them. The CDR3 covers 14 residues. In germline, CDR1 is SGHTA, CDR2 FQGNSA. DNA of the CDR3: TGTGCCAGCAGCTTAGCTCCCCCTCGAAACACCATATATTTT. Translated: CASSLAPPRNTIYF.

This clonotype is labeled as medium-sized. The chain couples TRBV6-4 to TRBJ1-1; no firm D call. The V gene's germline CDR1 is MRHNA and CDR2 SNTAGT. CDR3 length: 13 amino acids. V shed 2 bases and J shed 1 base, with 5 bases lying between them. The CDR3 region is CASSDGENTEAFF. The CDR3 region has the DNA TGTGCCAGCAGTGACGGGGAGAACACTGAAGCTTTCTTT.

This clonotype was recorded many times. This rearrangement joins TRBV7-9 to TRBJ1-4, with 10 bases aligning to TRBD1. V gave up 4 bases and J gave up 7 bases; unmatched junction bases: 9. From germline, CDR1 is SEHNR and CDR2 FQNEAQ (reference sequence). The CDR3 has 16 amino acids. The CDR3 DNA follows: TGTGCCAGCAGCTCATCTTGGGACAGGGGAGGTGAAAAACTGTTTTTT. This translates into CASSSSWDRGGEKLFF.

This clonotype has ten or more counts. As DNA, the CDR3 is TGTGCCAGCAGCTTTGGGCCCGGGGGGACCCAGTACTTC. Protein sequence: CASSFGPGGTQYF. V and J are TRBV7-2 and TRBJ2-5; D is possibly TRBD2 (6 bases). The CDR3 consists of 13 residues. V lost 3 bases and J lost 7, with 12 bases in between. Germline V gene data show CDR1 as SGHTA and CDR2 as FQGNSA.

This clonotype showed up many times. The CDR3 is CASSPTDTQYF. The CDR3 nucleotides are TGTGCCAGCAGCCCTACAGATACGCAGTATTTT. The chain recombines TRBV12-3 or TRBV12-4 with TRBJ2-3; no clear D gene. This CDR3 comprises 11 residues. Trimming removed 6 bases from V and 3 bases from J, with 4 bases in between.